Listed below are T cell receptor beta chains from one sample, sequenced in a study of blood T cell repertoires in COVID-19. Sequenced by immunoSEQ multiplex PCR; TCRdb stores in-frame clones only, minus some. The sample yields 150,000 or so clones, roughly 78% seen once. Sequenced sample: peripheral blood. The receptors here all came from a man at least 80 years old with acute or convalescent COVID-19. The CDR3 runs from the conserved cysteine through the conserved F or W. The D gene is left open where the match is weak. Rows may omit the clone size; those that give it use once, few, many or a size class.

j_gene: TRBJ2-3
d_gene: NA
v_gene: TRBV9
abundance: NA
CDR3aa: CASSVTPGGRTTDTQYF
CDR3nt: TGTGCCAGCAGCGTAACCCCAGGGGGGCGTACCACAGATACGCAGTATTTT

j_gene: TRBJ1-5
d_gene: NA
v_gene: TRBV2
abundance: NA
CDR3aa: CASRAGYSNQPQHF
CDR3nt: TGTGCCAGCAGGGCAGGGTATAGCAATCAGCCCCAGCATTTT

j_gene: TRBJ2-1
d_gene: TRBD1
v_gene: TRBV9
abundance: NA
CDR3aa: CASSVGPGQGTGGAYNEQFF
CDR3nt: TGTGCCAGCAGCGTGGGACCGGGACAGGGTACTGGAGGGGCCTACAATGAGCAGTTCTTC

j_gene: TRBJ2-7
d_gene: NA
v_gene: TRBV7-2
abundance: NA
CDR3aa: CASSANRVSYEQYF
CDR3nt: TGTGCCAGCAGCGCGAACCGGGTTAGCTACGAGCAGTACTTC

j_gene: TRBJ1-2
d_gene: NA
v_gene: TRBV28
abundance: NA
CDR3aa: CASSLPGTQYGYTF
CDR3nt: TGTGCCAGCAGTTTACCCGGGACACAATATGGCTACACCTTC

j_gene: TRBJ2-2
d_gene: NA
v_gene: TRBV6-5
abundance: NA
CDR3aa: CASSYSGPPLGGELFF
CDR3nt: TGTGCCAGCAGTTATTCCGGCCCCCCCCTAGGCGGGGAGCTGTTTTTT

j_gene: TRBJ2-5
d_gene: TRBD1
v_gene: TRBV10-3
abundance: NA
CDR3aa: CAISESGQGKETQYF
CDR3nt: TGTGCCATCAGTGAGTCTGGACAGGGAAAAGAGACCCAGTACTTC

j_gene: TRBJ2-3
d_gene: NA
v_gene: TRBV19
abundance: once
CDR3aa: CASSLRSGDTQYF
CDR3nt: TGTGCCAGTAGTTTACGATCAGGGGATACGCAGTATTTT

j_gene: TRBJ1-1
d_gene: NA
v_gene: TRBV5-1
abundance: NA
CDR3aa: CASSHGDRNTEAFF
CDR3nt: TGCGCCAGCAGCCACGGGGATAGGAACACTGAAGCTTTCTTT

j_gene: TRBJ1-1
d_gene: TRBD1
v_gene: TRBV5-1
abundance: few
CDR3aa: CASSFTGATEAFF
CDR3nt: TGCGCCAGCAGCTTTACAGGGGCCACTGAAGCTTTCTTT

j_gene: TRBJ2-2
d_gene: TRBD2
v_gene: TRBV9
abundance: NA
CDR3aa: CASSVGVSGGTTGELFF
CDR3nt: TGTGCCAGCAGCGTAGGGGTTAGCGGGGGGACCACCGGGGAGCTGTTTTTT

j_gene: TRBJ2-5
d_gene: NA
v_gene: TRBV9
abundance: NA
CDR3aa: CASSVGPGEETQYF
CDR3nt: TGTGCCAGCAGCGTAGGCCCAGGGGAGGAGACCCAGTACTTC

j_gene: TRBJ2-1
d_gene: NA
v_gene: TRBV5-1
abundance: NA
CDR3aa: CASTLQGGEQFF
CDR3nt: TGCGCCAGCACCCTCCAGGGTGGCGAGCAGTTCTTC

j_gene: TRBJ2-3
d_gene: TRBD1
v_gene: TRBV5-1
abundance: NA
CDR3aa: CASSEGQAVDTQYF
CDR3nt: TGCGCCAGCAGCGAGGGACAGGCGGTCGATACGCAGTATTTT

j_gene: TRBJ1-2
d_gene: NA
v_gene: TRBV30
abundance: NA
CDR3aa: CAWTATTNYGYTF
CDR3nt: TGTGCCTGGACAGCTACTACTAACTATGGCTACACCTTC

j_gene: TRBJ1-5
d_gene: NA
v_gene: TRBV7-2
abundance: NA
CDR3aa: CASSPQVGQPQHF
CDR3nt: TGTGCCAGCAGCCCGCAGGTAGGACAGCCCCAGCATTTT

j_gene: TRBJ2-3
d_gene: NA
v_gene: TRBV5-4
abundance: few
CDR3aa: CASSNPSFPSTDTQYF
CDR3nt: TGTGCCAGCAGCAACCCAAGCTTCCCAAGCACAGATACGCAGTATTTT

j_gene: TRBJ2-1
d_gene: NA
v_gene: TRBV5-4
abundance: NA
CDR3aa: CASSFYDEQFF
CDR3nt: TGTGCCAGCAGCTTCTATGATGAGCAGTTCTTC

j_gene: TRBJ1-1
d_gene: NA
v_gene: TRBV5-1
abundance: NA
CDR3aa: CATSGGSRDGTEAFF
CDR3nt: TGCGCCACTAGCGGGGGGAGTCGGGACGGCACTGAAGCTTTCTTT

j_gene: TRBJ1-5
d_gene: NA
v_gene: TRBV5-1
abundance: few
CDR3aa: CASSLDGVSNQPQHF
CDR3nt: TGCGCCAGCAGCTTGGACGGTGTGAGCAATCAGCCCCAGCATTTT

j_gene: TRBJ1-2
d_gene: NA
v_gene: TRBV3-1/TRBV3-2
abundance: NA
CDR3aa: CASSHRGDYGYTF
CDR3nt: TGTGCCAGCAGCCATCGCGGAGACTATGGCTACACCTTC

j_gene: TRBJ1-2
d_gene: NA
v_gene: TRBV19
abundance: NA
CDR3aa: CASSQYGYGYTF
CDR3nt: TGTGCCAGTAGTCAATACGGGTATGGCTACACCTTC

j_gene: TRBJ2-2
d_gene: NA
v_gene: TRBV5-8
abundance: NA
CDR3aa: CASSLVPRAGELFF
CDR3nt: TGTGCCAGCAGCTTGGTACCGCGGGCCGGGGAGCTGTTTTTT

j_gene: TRBJ2-7
d_gene: NA
v_gene: TRBV5-4
abundance: NA
CDR3aa: CASSLGGGSSYEQYF
CDR3nt: TGTGCCAGCAGCTTGGGGGGGGGCAGCTCCTACGAGCAGTACTTC

j_gene: TRBJ2-5
d_gene: TRBD1
v_gene: TRBV6-2/TRBV6-3
abundance: NA
CDR3aa: CASSQTGGGKETQYF
CDR3nt: TGTGCCAGCAGTCAAACAGGGGGCGGAAAAGAGACCCAGTACTTC

j_gene: TRBJ1-2
d_gene: TRBD1
v_gene: TRBV27
abundance: NA
CDR3aa: CASSLSGTGTYGYTF
CDR3nt: TGTGCCAGCAGTTTATCGGGGACAGGAACCTATGGCTACACCTTC

j_gene: TRBJ2-5
d_gene: TRBD2
v_gene: TRBV15
abundance: NA
CDR3aa: CATRASGALETQYF
CDR3nt: TGTGCCACTAGGGCTAGCGGGGCCTTGGAGACCCAGTACTTC

j_gene: TRBJ2-3
d_gene: TRBD1
v_gene: TRBV7-9
abundance: NA
CDR3aa: CASSFLGQGTADTQYF
CDR3nt: TGTGCCAGCAGCTTCCTAGGACAGGGGACAGCAGATACGCAGTATTTT

j_gene: TRBJ1-3
d_gene: NA
v_gene: TRBV15
abundance: NA
CDR3aa: CATSRDDSFSGNTIYF
CDR3nt: TGTGCCACCAGCAGAGATGACAGCTTCTCTGGAAACACCATATATTTT